The 11 T cell receptor beta chains reported below all come from one sample, sequenced in a study of cytomegalovirus exposure and HLA in healthy donors. In the PCR, 60 Vbeta and 13 Jbeta primers were used. Some clones are missing from TCRdb's copy, which holds only in-frame ones; the method was immunoSEQ multiplex PCR. Among some 91,000 clones listed, over 65% were seen once. Sequenced: PBMCs. These TCRs come from a woman aged 60 to 75 in good health and CMV-seronegative.

The chain recombines TRBV6-1 with TRBJ2-2; D gene uncertain. The germline CDR1 and CDR2 sequences are MNHNS and SASEGT. The ends were cut back, 2 bases at V and 6 bases at J, with 7 bases in the middle. CDR3 length: 13 residues. CDR3 region: CASSELSPGELFF. The CDR3 bases are TGTGCCAGCAGTGAACTATCCCCCGGGGAGCTGTTTTTT.

The rearrangement joins TRBV6-5 to TRBJ1-6, with TRBD1 as a possible D gene (6 bases). Between the trimmed V and J ends, which lost 3 bases and 7 bases, there was a span of 16 bases. This CDR3 is built from 16 residues. Germline assignment: CDR1 MNHEY and CDR2 SVGAGI. Here the CDR3 reads CASSYRDTRRNSPLHF. In nucleotides, the CDR3 is TGTGCCAGCAGTTATAGGGACACGAGGCGGAATTCACCCCTCCACTTT.

The rearrangement uses TRBV28 and TRBJ2-4; 7 bases align to TRBD1. The CDR3 extends over 18 amino acids. V gave up 5 bases and J gave up 0 bases; unmatched junction bases: 13. Germline CDR1 reads MDHEN; CDR2 reads SYDVKM. The CDR3 DNA follows: TGTGCCAGCAGTCCGGGACAGCTCAAAGGATTAGCCAAAAACATTCAGTACTTC. Translation: CASSPGQLKGLAKNIQYF. Full variable domain (missing parts from reference TRBV28 and TRBJ2-4): DVKVTQSSRYLVKRTGEKVFLECVQDMDHENMFWYRQDPGLGLRLIYFSYDVKMKEKGDIPEGYSVSREKKERFSLILESASTNQTSMYLCASSPGQLKGLAKNIQYFGAGTRLSVL.

The chain couples TRBV5-1 to TRBJ1-6, with TRBD1 identical over 10 bases. V lost 0 bases to trimming and J lost 10 bases; unmatched junction nucleotides: 4. The CDR3 sequence is 15 residues long. Per germline, CDR1 SGHRS and CDR2 YFSETQ. DNA for the CDR3: TGCGCCAGCAGCTTGGATCGGACAGGGGGGTCACCCCTCCACTTT. Residues: CASSLDRTGGSPLHF. The full variable domain, rest sourced from reference TRBV5-1 and TRBJ1-6, is KAGVTQTPRYLIKTRGQQVTLSCSPISGHRSVSWYQQTPGQGLQFLFEYFSETQRNKGNFPGRFSGRQFSNSRSEMNVSTLELGDSALYLCASSLDRTGGSPLHFGNGTRLTVT.

V and J are TRBV5-1 and TRBJ1-6; D call uncertain. Germline loops: CDR1 SGHRS, CDR2 YFSETQ. V lost 1 base and J 5 bases, leaving 10 bases between the germline ends. The CDR3 has 15 residues. CDR3 sequence reads: CASSLSPMNNSPLHF. CDR3 DNA: TGCGCCAGCAGCTTGAGCCCAATGAATAATTCACCCCTCCACTTT.

The chain links TRBV21-1 to TRBJ2-1; the tabulated D call, TRBD2, remains unverified against the DNA. TRBV21-1 is described as a pseudogene. The CDR3 consists of 17 residues. The CDR3 DNA sequence: TGTGCCAGCAGCAGTTTAACCGGGACTAGCGGGGATGGTGAGCAGTTCTTC. Protein: CASSSLTGTSGDGEQFF.

V gene TRBV5-1 combines with J gene TRBJ1-2; TRBD1 matches at 9 bases. Losses at the gene ends were 0 bases for V and 5 bases for J; bases not matched to a gene: 11. This CDR3 is built from 17 residues. Germline V lookup: CDR1 SGHRS, CDR2 YFSETQ. Written as DNA, the CDR3 is TGCGCCAGCAGCTTGGCCCTGGGACAGGGAGAATTTTATGGCTACACCTTC. It yields the protein CASSLALGQGEFYGYTF.

This chain uses TRBV5-1 with TRBJ2-7; D may be TRBD2 (6 bases). Trimming shortened V by 2 bases and J by 7 bases, and 13 bases separated the two germline ends. Germline CDR1 and CDR2: SGHRS and YFSETQ. The CDR3 is 13 amino acids. CDR3 residues: CASSFVAGREQYF. CDR3 DNA sequence: TGCGCCAGCAGCTTCGTCGCTGGGAGGGAGCAGTACTTC.

The chain employs TRBV21-1 and TRBJ1-5; the D call in the table, TRBD1, was not verified against the DNA. TRBV21-1 is marked as a pseudogene. The CDR3 is 17 amino acids. CDR3 region: CASSNWTDKNSNQPQHF. The CDR3, as DNA: TGTGCCAGCAGCAATTGGACAGACAAAAATAGCAATCAGCCCCAGCATTTT.

This chain uses TRBV29-1 with TRBJ1-1; TRBD1 might be the D (6 bases). CDR1 is SQVTM, CDR2 ANQGSEA, per germline. The CDR3 is made up of 13 amino acids. V lost 5 bases and J lost 0, with 10 bases in between. CDR3 sequence: CSVRQVLNTEAFF. The DNA of the CDR3 is TGCAGCGTTCGACAGGTTTTGAACACTGAAGCTTTCTTT.

The chain links TRBV4-3 to TRBJ1-6; a weak D match, TRBD1 (6 bases). Germline lookup yields CDR1 LGHNA and CDR2 YSLEER. V was shortened by 2 bases and J by 7 bases, with 12 bases between the two germline ends. There are 15 residues in the CDR3. In DNA, the CDR3 is TGCGCCAGCAGCCAAAGGCTCCAGGGGAATTCACCCCTCCACTTT. Its protein is CASSQRLQGNSPLHF.